This TCR beta chain is drawn from a study of T cells in Graves' hyperthyroidism and ophthalmopathy. Not enrolled were patients with uncontrolled infection, other autoimmune disease, pregnancy or lactation. The investigators amplified TCR beta CDR3 regions from RNA transcripts. A set of HTBI primers served as the primers for a first-round RT-PCR of the TCR CDR3. TCRdb fed the multiplex PCR reads into MiXCR, producing one record per CDR3 protein. The data contain 300,000 to 450,000 distinct CDR3 sequences, around a quarter of them singletons. Trimming shortened V by 5 bases and J by 1 base, and 15 bases separated the two germline ends. CDR3 length equals 15 residues. Germline V gene lookup returns CDR1 SGHVT and CDR2 SQSDAQ. This clonotype was observed many times.

This receptor was identified in a man aged 50-59 years with Graves' hyperthyroidism. The sample taken for sequencing was blood. J is TRBJ2-7 and V is TRBV7-4, with D possibly matching TRBD1 (6 bases). CDR3 loop: CASSQPGTLSYEQYF. Written as DNA, the CDR3 is TGTGCCAGCAGCCAACCCGGGACACTGTCCTACGAGCAGTACTTC.